The clone carrying this T cell receptor (beta chain) turned up a few times. Its specificity is unknown. CDR1 is LNHDA, CDR2 SQIVND, per germline (reference sequence). With 6 bases removed from V and 0 bases from J, the gap between germline ends came to 21 bases. The CDR3 loop spans 18 amino acids. Repertoires were generated with immunoSEQ multiplex PCR, while TCRdb's copy carries only in-frame clones and drops some. The sample has around 150,000 clones, around 90% seen once; the top ten hold around 2.9%. This record comes from a study of T cell responses to AZD1222 COVID-19 vaccine. Broader study findings: Unmutated regions of variants are reportedly targeted by nearly half of spike-specific TCRs.

This clonotype was obtained from an adult who received the AZD1222 COVID-19 vaccine. V and J are TRBV19 and TRBJ1-5; D remains unclear. Sequencing was performed on peripheral blood, taken 28 days after the second AZD1222 dose. Written as DNA, the CDR3 is TGTGCCAGTAGCCTCCCCTTTACCGGGATTAATAGCAATCAGCCCCAGCATTTT. It yields the protein CASSLPFTGINSNQPQHF.